Listed below are T cell receptor beta chains from one sample, sequenced in a study of glioma-infiltrating T cells. TCRdb re-called the multiplex PCR reads with MiXCR, one entry per CDR3 protein. This table holds some 150,000 distinct CDR3 sequences, 30% to 40% found once. Sequencing used glioma tissue, nonneoplastic brain tissue, or PBMCs (not recorded which). The receptors come from a human donor with low-grade glioma or glioblastoma, undergoing nonglioma brain surgery, or in good health (not recorded which). CDR3s leave out the opening cysteine and the closing phenylalanine or tryptophan. Each record gives: V gene, J gene, CDR3 protein.

>TRBV6-6|TRBJ1-2
ASSYTGAYGYT
>TRBV15|TRBJ2-5
ATSGGTADEETQY
>TRBV6-5|TRBJ2-3
ASSYSGTGKGTQY
>TRBV12-3/TRBV12-4|TRBJ2-3
ASSLGITDTQY
>TRBV6-1|TRBJ2-5
ASRYAGETQY
>TRBV6-2/TRBV6-3|TRBJ2-1
ASAGLAGNEQF
>TRBV6-2/TRBV6-3|TRBJ1-2
ASGTTGGRGYT
>TRBV20-1|TRBJ2-1
SAPKLVAGAGEQF
>TRBV20-1|TRBJ2-1
SARGDSYNEQF
>TRBV20-1|TRBJ1-1
SAPVPGQGLNTEAF
>TRBV30|TRBJ2-1
AWNQQQGDEQF
>TRBV28|TRBJ2-1
ASSSPGQGDDEQF
>TRBV6-1|TRBJ2-2
ASGGQLTGELF
>TRBV20-1|TRBJ2-7
SALTSGDSLYEQY
>TRBV6-5|TRBJ1-1
ASSYSTWDGAEAF
>TRBV12-3/TRBV12-4|TRBJ2-7
ASSLRAGNYEQY
>TRBV6-1|TRBJ2-4
ASTKFPRDIKNIQY
>TRBV29-1|TRBJ2-3
SVGGDTDTQY
>TRBV4-2|TRBJ2-1
ASSLGLAGPSSYNEQF
>TRBV7-8|TRBJ2-5
ASSFLAGSQETQY
>TRBV6-2/TRBV6-3|TRBJ2-1
ASSYGGLRTSYNEQF
>TRBV19|TRBJ2-1
ASSIDKGTEQF
>TRBV6-5|TRBJ2-5
ASSYSFRSQETQY
>TRBV14|TRBJ2-1
ASSQAGVYNEQF
>TRBV7-2|TRBJ2-1
ASSLEPPGRFNEQF
>TRBV27|TRBJ1-1
ASSLDRGSATEAF
>TRBV19|TRBJ2-1
ASSIFAGRDEQF
>TRBV4-1|TRBJ1-1
ASSRGPSGDTEAF
>TRBV4-1|TRBJ2-7
TSSQELGGPYEQY
>TRBV4-2|TRBJ2-2
ASSPGQGPTGELF
>TRBV7-2|TRBJ2-7
ASSLYQGMEQY
>TRBV7-9|TRBJ2-7
ASSLERDPWEQY
>TRBV20-1|TRBJ2-5
SESPSQETQY
>TRBV7-6|TRBJ1-3
ASSETGNTIY
>TRBV7-2|TRBJ2-5
ASSFGVQETQY
>TRBV7-9|TRBJ2-1
ASSLAGTGNEQF
>TRBV6-2/TRBV6-3|TRBJ1-1
ASSGDRFVTNTEAF
>TRBV7-3|TRBJ2-1
ASSLAGGLNNEQF
>TRBV4-1|TRBJ1-2
ASSQGGLVGGYT
>TRBV18|TRBJ2-5
ASSPTAQY
>TRBV7-9|TRBJ2-1
ASNSSGSPYNEQF
>TRBV27|TRBJ2-1
ASRSGGPGDEQF
>TRBV12-3/TRBV12-4|TRBJ1-4
ASREDTTNEKLF
>TRBV20-1|TRBJ2-5
SAGGVAAPQETQY
>TRBV6-2/TRBV6-3|TRBJ2-5
ASSYSGSGGQETQY
>TRBV18|TRBJ2-7
ASSPPLATYEQY
>TRBV7-2|TRBJ2-7
ASSPTGSSAYEQY
>TRBV4-1|TRBJ2-1
ASSQGTNHPINEQF
>TRBV24-1|TRBJ2-2
ATSVTNTGELF
>TRBV27|TRBJ2-3
ASSLSGQRGIADTQY